The sequence of this TCR beta chain was determined in a study of T cell repertoires in cytomegalovirus infection. About the research overall: Selection of CMV epitopes for the study included recently identified HLA-C-restricted and well-studied HLA-B-restricted ones. It can be stated that public TCR beta signatures indicated CMV infection as well as a matching HLA type. Study-level results: What dominated the ex vivo response were HLA-C-restricted CMV-specific TCR beta clonotypes.

Per the germline V gene, CDR1 is SGHTA and CDR2 is FQGNSA. The CDR3 is 14 amino acids. Trimming removed 8 bases at V and 0 bases at J, with 11 bases between. A single record per CDR3 protein comes from TCRdb applying MiXCR to the reads. Found here are roughly 350,000 distinct CDR3 sequences, approximately 35% of them singletons; the top ten hold approximately 12%. A few counts support this clonotype. Its matching antigen is unknown. The V gene is TRBV7-2, the J gene TRBJ2-1, with D perhaps TRBD2 (5 bases). The TCR sequence derives from a human donor in good health (CMV status not recorded). Some clones in this sample may be carry-over from other donors' samples. The specimen comprised cultured PBMCs, sampled from culture after CMV antigen stimulation. CDR3 region: CASASPSSYNEQFF. CDR3 DNA sequence: TGTGCCAGCGCTAGCCCGAGCTCCTACAATGAGCAGTTCTTC.